Listed here are 8 T cell receptor beta chains from one sample, sequenced in a study of blood T cell repertoires in COVID-19. Here immunoSEQ multiplex PCR was the method, and the copy in TCRdb shows in-frame clones only, minus some. The sample contains 240,000 or so clones, around 90% of which appear only once. The source material was peripheral blood. All receptors come from a man aged 55-75 years who had recovered from COVID-19.

This chain joins TRBV9 and TRBJ2-1, with 9 bases aligning to TRBD2. Germline CDR1 is SGDLS and CDR2 is YYNGEE. The CDR3 runs 16 residues. V lost 6 bases, J lost 9 bases, and 16 bases stayed unmatched. The CDR3 region is CASTRPRAGGPGEQFF. In DNA, the CDR3 is TGTGCCAGCACCCGGCCCCGGGCGGGGGGGCCAGGTGAGCAGTTCTTC.

This chain uses TRBV18 with TRBJ2-3; 9 nucleotides agree with TRBD1. V was pared by 6 bases and J by 4 bases, with 17 bases of the junction left unmatched. This CDR3 has 18 residues. Germline CDR1 is KGHSH and CDR2 is LQKENI. The CDR3 reads CASSPTGGAVELADTQYF. CDR3 DNA: TGTGCCAGCTCTCCTACAGGGGGCGCGGTCGAATTGGCAGATACGCAGTATTTT.

This rearrangement joins TRBV29-1 to TRBJ2-1, with D possibly being TRBD2 (6 bases). The CDR3 is made up of 14 amino acids. Germline CDR1 and CDR2: SQVTM and ANQGSEA. The ends were cut back, 6 bases at V and 0 bases at J, with 12 bases in the middle. CDR3 region: CSVVSGRSYNEQFF. CDR3 DNA: TGCAGCGTAGTAAGCGGGCGCTCCTACAATGAGCAGTTCTTC.

The chain recombines TRBV2 with TRBJ2-5, with 8 bases lining up with TRBD2. Germline CDR1 SNHLY, CDR2 FYNNEI. The CDR3 sequence is 15 residues long. Trimming took 7 bases from V and 4 from J; bases not matched to a gene: 11. The CDR3 protein is CASILRGGLGETQYF. CDR3 DNA sequence: TGTGCCAGCATTCTACGGGGGGGCCTAGGAGAGACCCAGTACTTC.

V and J are TRBV5-1 and TRBJ2-2; TRBD1 aligns across 7 bases. J was trimmed by 6 bases and V by 0 bases; bases with no gene match: 2. Germline V gene data show CDR1 as SGHRS and CDR2 as YFSETQ. The CDR3 spans 14 residues. CDR3 in DNA: TGCGCCAGCAGCTTGGAACAGGGGTCCGGGGAGCTGTTTTTT. Its translation: CASSLEQGSGELFF.

V and J are TRBV6-5 and TRBJ1-1; weak D call: TRBD1 (6 bases). Germline V lookup: CDR1 MNHEY, CDR2 SVGAGI. V was pared by 8 bases and J by 4 bases, with 11 bases between. This CDR3 has 12 amino acids. CDR3 sequence reads: CASGGAGTEAFF. CDR3 DNA sequence: TGTGCCAGCGGGGGGGCCGGCACTGAAGCTTTCTTT.

This clone was counted once. V gene TRBV2 combines with J gene TRBJ1-6; the D gene is possibly TRBD1 (6 bases). V was cut by 4 bases and J by 9 bases, with 13 bases left in between. This CDR3 is built from 14 residues. Germline CDR1 is SNHLY and CDR2 is FYNNEI. The CDR3 sequence is CASSVGADSSPLHF. Written as DNA, the CDR3 is TGTGCCAGCAGTGTGGGGGCCGATAGTTCACCCCTCCACTTT.

The chain couples TRBV10-3 to TRBJ2-3; 7 bases are a match to TRBD1. The CDR3 loop spans 14 amino acids. The germline V gene encodes CDR1 ENHRY and CDR2 SYGVKD. Unmatched junction bases numbered 9, after V lost 8 bases and J lost 4 bases. The CDR3: CAIGSGTVPDTQYF. The CDR3 nucleotides read TGTGCCATCGGGTCCGGGACAGTGCCAGATACGCAGTATTTT.